A single sample is the source of the 25 T cell receptor beta chains below, sequenced in a study of T cell clones after liver transplantation. Only in-frame clones appear in the TCRdb table, and some are missing; sequencing was by immunoSEQ multiplex PCR. Altogether around 75,000 clones are present, approximately 81% being singletons, with the ten largest covering 2.1%. The specimen was CD4+ T cells from blood, collected 48 to 50 months after liver transplant. The receptors here all came from a human patient who received a liver transplant. Some of the T cells might come from the graft donor.

This chain connects TRBV6-5 to TRBJ2-7, with 16 bases matching TRBD2. This CDR3 is built from 15 residues. V lost 6 bases to trimming and J lost 4 bases; unmatched junction nucleotides: 3. In germline, CDR1 is MNHEY, CDR2 SVGAGI. This CDR3 reads CASRMGLAGGYEQYF. DNA of the CDR3: TGTGCCAGCAGAATGGGACTAGCGGGGGGGTACGAGCAGTACTTC.

The genes are TRBV28 and TRBJ1-2; D not resolved. Germline values: CDR1 MDHEN, CDR2 SYDVKM. The CDR3 length is 13 residues. V lost 7 bases to trimming and J lost 2 bases, with 11 bases between them. This CDR3 is CASTPGRNYGYTF. CDR3 DNA: TGTGCCAGCACCCCGGGTCGAAACTATGGCTACACCTTC.

The CDR3 loop is CASSPQGLGAQYF. Written as DNA, the CDR3 is TGTGCCAGCAGCCCACAGGGCCTGGGGGCCCAGTACTTC. The rearrangement uses TRBV7-9 and TRBJ2-5, with D possibly matching TRBD1 (6 bases). CDR3 length: 13 residues. Germline CDR1 SEHNR, CDR2 FQNEAQ (reference sequence). V was cut by 5 bases and J by 9 bases, with 16 bases left in between.

The V and J genes are TRBV10-3 and TRBJ2-1; 10 positions agree with TRBD1. The CDR3 sequence is 14 residues long. Germline V CDR1 and CDR2: ENHRY, SYGVKD. The J segment lost 8 bases and the V segment lost 9 bases, leaving 10 bases of the junction unmatched. The CDR3 DNA reads TGTGCCATTCACGCGGGACAGGGGTCCTATGAGCAGTTCTTC. This sequence encodes CAIHAGQGSYEQFF.

The chain couples TRBV4-1 to TRBJ2-3; a weak D match, TRBD1 (6 bases). The CDR3 is 15 amino acids. Looked up from germline, CDR1 is MGHRA and CDR2 is YSYEKL. Trimming removed 4 bases from V and 4 bases from J, with 15 bases in between. The CDR3 sequence: CASSRTRAGADTQYF. CDR3 DNA: TGCGCCAGCAGCCGGACCAGGGCAGGGGCAGATACGCAGTATTTT.

The rearrangement uses TRBV27 and TRBJ2-2; D might be TRBD1 or TRBD2, each matching 5 bases. Trimming cost V 3 bases and J 3 bases, with 11 bases left between them. From germline, CDR1 is MNHEY and CDR2 SMNVEV (reference sequence). The CDR3 is made up of 15 amino acids. CDR3 residues: CASSFGDRYTGELFF. CDR3 nucleotide sequence: TGTGCCAGCAGTTTCGGGGACCGCTACACCGGGGAGCTGTTTTTT.

This sequence joins TRBV6-5 and TRBJ1-3; 7 positions match TRBD1. V shed 6 bases and J 0 bases; nucleotides not matched to a gene: 5. Germline assignment: CDR1 MNHEY and CDR2 SVGAGI. The CDR3 loop spans 15 amino acids. In DNA form, the CDR3 reads TGTGCCAGCAGAGGGACAGTAGACTCTGGAAACACCATATATTTT. It codes for CASRGTVDSGNTIYF.

The V and J genes are TRBV7-2 and TRBJ2-5; 11 nucleotides agree with TRBD2. The CDR3 sequence is 18 residues long. CDR1 and CDR2 (germline): SGHTA, FQGNSA. V dropped 4 bases and J dropped 2; count of bases not matched to a gene: 12. Here the CDR3 reads CASSYRAGSGGAQETQYF. CDR3 coding DNA: TGTGCCAGCAGCTACCGGGCAGGTAGCGGGGGGGCTCAAGAGACCCAGTACTTC.

The chain combines TRBV5-1 with TRBJ2-3; D perhaps matches TRBD2 (6 bases). The CDR3 runs to 15 residues. V was clipped by 1 base and J by 2 bases, with 11 bases between them. Germline values: CDR1 SGHRS, CDR2 YFSETQ. The CDR3 DNA reads as TGCGCCAGCAGCTTGTCCTCGGGAGCCACAGATACGCAGTATTTT. It specifies CASSLSSGATDTQYF.

This chain connects TRBV4-3 to TRBJ1-4, with TRBD1 matching over 9 bases. The CDR3 is 16 residues long. Looked up from germline, CDR1 is LGHNA and CDR2 is YSLEER. J gave up 8 bases and V 1 base, and 8 bases lay outside the gene matches. The CDR3 loop is CASSQVGGQGREKLFF. The CDR3 bases are TGCGCCAGCAGCCAAGTGGGAGGACAGGGGCGGGAAAAACTGTTTTTT.

This chain joins TRBV2 and TRBJ2-5; 11 bases match TRBD2. This CDR3 is built from 15 residues. Trimming at V came to 8 bases and at J to 1 base, leaving 6 bases not matched to a gene. Germline V lookup: CDR1 SNHLY, CDR2 FYNNEI. CDR3 amino acids: CASLGTSGLQETQYF. CDR3 bases: TGTGCCAGCTTAGGGACTAGCGGACTCCAAGAGACCCAGTACTTC.

The chain is built from TRBV7-2 and TRBJ2-1; 9 bases match TRBD2. Per germline, CDR1 SGHTA and CDR2 FQGNSA. The CDR3 consists of 16 residues. V lost 1 base and J lost 3; bases outside the gene matches: 4. The CDR3 sequence: CASSLGPAGGYNEQFF. Here the CDR3 DNA reads TGTGCCAGCAGCTTAGGCCCAGCGGGAGGCTACAATGAGCAGTTCTTC.

This sequence joins TRBV7-9 and TRBJ1-1; a weak D match, TRBD1 (5 bases). V lost 1 base to trimming and J lost 0 bases, with 15 bases between them. The germline V gene has CDR1 SEHNR and CDR2 FQNEAQ (reference sequence). The CDR3 has 17 residues. The CDR3: CASSLGGGAAMNTEAFF. DNA of the CDR3: TGTGCCAGCAGCTTAGGGGGCGGGGCAGCTATGAACACTGAAGCTTTCTTT.

The CDR3 sequence: CASSTPGRGKGANVLTF. The CDR3, as DNA: TGTGCCAGCAGTACCCCCGGGCGGGGGAAAGGGGCCAACGTCCTGACTTTC. The gene calls are TRBV28 and TRBJ2-6, with 7 bases matching TRBD2. With V trimmed by 5 bases and J by 4 bases, 11 bases remained unmatched. CDR3 length equals 17 residues. The germline V gene has CDR1 MDHEN and CDR2 SYDVKM.

DNA for the CDR3: TGTGCCAGCAGTGAACCGGGGGCCAAAAACATTCAGTACTTC. It specifies CASSEPGAKNIQYF. This chain uses TRBV25-1 with TRBJ2-4, with TRBD2 as a possible D gene (5 bases). CDR3 length: 14 residues. V lost 2 bases to trimming and J lost 1 base, with 6 bases between them. Looked up from germline, CDR1 is MGHDK and CDR2 is SYGVNS.

This clone was detected only a few times. The J gene is TRBJ1-1, the V gene TRBV7-3; perhaps TRBD1 as D (5 bases). The CDR3 extends over 15 amino acids. Germline values: CDR1 SGHTA, CDR2 FQGTGA. V shed 1 base and J shed 1 base, with 10 bases lying between them. The CDR3 nucleotides read TGTGCCAGCAGCTTAAAAGGGGTAGGGAACACTGAAGCTTTCTTT. Translation gives CASSLKGVGNTEAFF.

The V and J genes are TRBV7-9 and TRBJ1-2, with TRBD1 as a possible D gene (5 bases). The CDR3 totals 14 residues. V was clipped by 6 bases and J by 8 bases, with 19 bases between them. The germline V gene encodes CDR1 SEHNR and CDR2 FQNEAQ (reference sequence). For the CDR3, the DNA is TGTGCCAGCAGTAAAAAGGACAACCCCGGGGGCTACACCTTC. This sequence encodes CASSKKDNPGGYTF.

This clone was recorded only once. The chain has TRBV19 and TRBJ1-4; D ambiguous. This CDR3 contains 12 residues. Germline V gene data show CDR1 as LNHDA and CDR2 as SQIVND (reference sequence). Between the trimmed V and J ends, which lost 7 bases and 6 bases, there was a span of 9 bases. The CDR3 DNA follows: TGTGCCAGTACGTCGGATTATGAAAAACTGTTTTTT. This gives the protein CASTSDYEKLFF.

This chain links TRBV14 with TRBJ2-2; D gene uncertain. The V end was cut by 4 bases, the J end by 1 base, with 7 bases between. The CDR3 covers 14 residues. Germline V gene data show CDR1 as SGHDN and CDR2 as FVKESK. The CDR3 DNA is TGTGCCAGCAGCCGTAACGTGAACACCGGGGAGCTGTTTTTT. Encoded protein: CASSRNVNTGELFF. Full variable domain (remainder filled in from reference TRBV14 and TRBJ2-2): EAGVTQFPSHSVIEKGQTVTLRCDPISGHDNLYWYRRVMGKEIKFLLHFVKESKQDESGMPNNRFLAERTGGTYSTLKVQPAELEDSGVYFCASSRNVNTGELFFGEGSRLTVL.

Here the CDR3 DNA reads TGTGCCAGCAGCCACGACAGGGGAGACAATGAGCAGTTCTTC. It yields the protein CASSHDRGDNEQFF. The chain combines TRBV11-3 with TRBJ2-1; 8 bases align to TRBD1. The germline gives CDR1 SGHNT, CDR2 YENEEA. The CDR3 runs 14 residues. The V and J ends lost 5 bases and 5 bases, in that order; junction bases with no gene match: 5.

CDR3 sequence reads: CASSLGQGGNTEAFF. CDR3 nucleotide sequence: TGTGCCAGCAGCCTGGGACAGGGTGGTAACACTGAAGCTTTCTTT. The chain couples TRBV5-4 to TRBJ1-1; TRBD1 agrees at 9 bases. Germline CDR1 SGHNT, CDR2 YYREEE (reference sequence). V gave up 4 bases and J gave up 2 bases; unmatched junction bases: 6. The CDR3 runs 15 residues.

The genes are TRBV5-6 and TRBJ2-6, with unresolved D. This CDR3 contains 16 residues. The V gene's germline CDR1 is SGHDT and CDR2 YYEEEE. Trimming shortened V by 1 base and J by 0 bases, and 8 bases separated the two germline ends. This CDR3 is CASSLISFSGANVLTF. CDR3 DNA sequence: TGTGCCAGCAGCTTGATTAGTTTCTCTGGGGCCAACGTCCTGACTTTC.

The V and J genes are TRBV7-2 and TRBJ1-6, with D possibly matching TRBD1 (5 bases). This CDR3 is built from 19 residues. V was clipped by 2 bases and J by 7 bases, with 24 bases between them. CDR1 SGHTA and CDR2 FQGNSA come from the germline V gene. Written as DNA, the CDR3 is TGTGCCAGCAGCTTACACAGGACATTCCTACTCCAAGGGAATTCACCCCTCCACTTT. Residues: CASSLHRTFLLQGNSPLHF.

The rearrangement uses TRBV11-2 and TRBJ1-1; no clear D gene. The CDR3 consists of 15 residues. With 2 bases removed from V and 1 base from J, the gap between germline ends came to 11 bases. CDR1 and CDR2 from the germline V gene are SGHAT and FQNNGV. CDR3 nucleotide sequence: TGTGCCAGCAGCTTAAGCCGGGTCCCGAACACTGAAGCTTTCTTT. This codes for CASSLSRVPNTEAFF.

The chain combines TRBV28 with TRBJ2-2; 9 nucleotides align to TRBD2. The germline V gene has CDR1 MDHEN and CDR2 SYDVKM. The CDR3 has 15 residues. J lost 3 bases, V lost 6 bases, and 5 bases had no gene match. CDR3 nucleotide sequence: TGTGCCAGCAGCGTAGCGGGAGCGGACACCGGGGAGCTGTTTTTT. It specifies CASSVAGADTGELFF.